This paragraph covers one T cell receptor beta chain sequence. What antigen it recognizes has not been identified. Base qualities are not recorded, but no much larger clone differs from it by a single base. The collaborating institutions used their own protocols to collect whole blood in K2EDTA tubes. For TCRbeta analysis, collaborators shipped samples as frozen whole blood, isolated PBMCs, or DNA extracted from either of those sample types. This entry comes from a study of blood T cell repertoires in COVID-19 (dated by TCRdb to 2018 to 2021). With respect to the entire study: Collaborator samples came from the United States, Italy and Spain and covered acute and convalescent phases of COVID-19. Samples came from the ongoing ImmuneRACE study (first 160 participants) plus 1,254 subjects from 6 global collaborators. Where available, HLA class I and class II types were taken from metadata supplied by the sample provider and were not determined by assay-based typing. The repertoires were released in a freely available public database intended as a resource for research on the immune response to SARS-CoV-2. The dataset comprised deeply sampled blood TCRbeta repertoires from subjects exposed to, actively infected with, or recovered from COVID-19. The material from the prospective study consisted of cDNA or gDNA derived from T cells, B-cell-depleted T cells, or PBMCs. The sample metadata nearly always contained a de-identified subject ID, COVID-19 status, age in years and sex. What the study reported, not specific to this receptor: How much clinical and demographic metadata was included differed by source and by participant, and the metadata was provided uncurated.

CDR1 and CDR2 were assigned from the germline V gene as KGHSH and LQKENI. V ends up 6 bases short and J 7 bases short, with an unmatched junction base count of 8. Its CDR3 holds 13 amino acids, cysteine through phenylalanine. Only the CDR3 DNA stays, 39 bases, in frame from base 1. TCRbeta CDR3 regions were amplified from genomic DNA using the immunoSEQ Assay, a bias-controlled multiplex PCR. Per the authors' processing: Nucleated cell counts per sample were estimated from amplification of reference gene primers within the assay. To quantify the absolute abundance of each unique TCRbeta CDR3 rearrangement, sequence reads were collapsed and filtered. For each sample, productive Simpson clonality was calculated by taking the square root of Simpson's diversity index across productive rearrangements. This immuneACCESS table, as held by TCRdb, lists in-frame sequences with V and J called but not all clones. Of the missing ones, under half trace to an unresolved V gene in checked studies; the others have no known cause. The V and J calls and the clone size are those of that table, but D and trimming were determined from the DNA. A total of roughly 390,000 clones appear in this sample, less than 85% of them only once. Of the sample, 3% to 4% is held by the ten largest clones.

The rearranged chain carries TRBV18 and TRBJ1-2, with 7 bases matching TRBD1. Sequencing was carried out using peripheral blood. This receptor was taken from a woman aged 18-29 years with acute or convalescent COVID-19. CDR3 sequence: CASSSTGLGGYTF. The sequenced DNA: TGTGCCAGCTCCTCGACAGGGCTGGGTGGCTACACCTTC.